This T cell receptor (beta chain) was recorded in a study of long-term antiretroviral therapy in people with HIV. Researchers report immunoSEQ v3.0 was run at survey level. The data were produced by immunoSEQ multiplex PCR, yet TCRdb's version contains in-frame clones alone and is incomplete. In the table there are fewer than 25,000 clones, roughly 94% of which are singletons. This CDR3 has 14 residues. Germline CDR1 is LNHDA and CDR2 is SQIVND (reference sequence). V was shortened by 3 bases and J by 0 bases, with 9 bases between the two germline ends. This rearrangement joins TRBV19 to TRBJ2-7; no clear D. The TCR originated in a woman in her fifties or sixties with HIV. Specimen: unsorted PBMCs, collected about 4.9 years after starting antiretroviral therapy. CDR3: CASSILPSSYEQYF. DNA of the CDR3: TGTGCCAGTAGTATTCTGCCGAGCTCCTACGAGCAGTACTTC.